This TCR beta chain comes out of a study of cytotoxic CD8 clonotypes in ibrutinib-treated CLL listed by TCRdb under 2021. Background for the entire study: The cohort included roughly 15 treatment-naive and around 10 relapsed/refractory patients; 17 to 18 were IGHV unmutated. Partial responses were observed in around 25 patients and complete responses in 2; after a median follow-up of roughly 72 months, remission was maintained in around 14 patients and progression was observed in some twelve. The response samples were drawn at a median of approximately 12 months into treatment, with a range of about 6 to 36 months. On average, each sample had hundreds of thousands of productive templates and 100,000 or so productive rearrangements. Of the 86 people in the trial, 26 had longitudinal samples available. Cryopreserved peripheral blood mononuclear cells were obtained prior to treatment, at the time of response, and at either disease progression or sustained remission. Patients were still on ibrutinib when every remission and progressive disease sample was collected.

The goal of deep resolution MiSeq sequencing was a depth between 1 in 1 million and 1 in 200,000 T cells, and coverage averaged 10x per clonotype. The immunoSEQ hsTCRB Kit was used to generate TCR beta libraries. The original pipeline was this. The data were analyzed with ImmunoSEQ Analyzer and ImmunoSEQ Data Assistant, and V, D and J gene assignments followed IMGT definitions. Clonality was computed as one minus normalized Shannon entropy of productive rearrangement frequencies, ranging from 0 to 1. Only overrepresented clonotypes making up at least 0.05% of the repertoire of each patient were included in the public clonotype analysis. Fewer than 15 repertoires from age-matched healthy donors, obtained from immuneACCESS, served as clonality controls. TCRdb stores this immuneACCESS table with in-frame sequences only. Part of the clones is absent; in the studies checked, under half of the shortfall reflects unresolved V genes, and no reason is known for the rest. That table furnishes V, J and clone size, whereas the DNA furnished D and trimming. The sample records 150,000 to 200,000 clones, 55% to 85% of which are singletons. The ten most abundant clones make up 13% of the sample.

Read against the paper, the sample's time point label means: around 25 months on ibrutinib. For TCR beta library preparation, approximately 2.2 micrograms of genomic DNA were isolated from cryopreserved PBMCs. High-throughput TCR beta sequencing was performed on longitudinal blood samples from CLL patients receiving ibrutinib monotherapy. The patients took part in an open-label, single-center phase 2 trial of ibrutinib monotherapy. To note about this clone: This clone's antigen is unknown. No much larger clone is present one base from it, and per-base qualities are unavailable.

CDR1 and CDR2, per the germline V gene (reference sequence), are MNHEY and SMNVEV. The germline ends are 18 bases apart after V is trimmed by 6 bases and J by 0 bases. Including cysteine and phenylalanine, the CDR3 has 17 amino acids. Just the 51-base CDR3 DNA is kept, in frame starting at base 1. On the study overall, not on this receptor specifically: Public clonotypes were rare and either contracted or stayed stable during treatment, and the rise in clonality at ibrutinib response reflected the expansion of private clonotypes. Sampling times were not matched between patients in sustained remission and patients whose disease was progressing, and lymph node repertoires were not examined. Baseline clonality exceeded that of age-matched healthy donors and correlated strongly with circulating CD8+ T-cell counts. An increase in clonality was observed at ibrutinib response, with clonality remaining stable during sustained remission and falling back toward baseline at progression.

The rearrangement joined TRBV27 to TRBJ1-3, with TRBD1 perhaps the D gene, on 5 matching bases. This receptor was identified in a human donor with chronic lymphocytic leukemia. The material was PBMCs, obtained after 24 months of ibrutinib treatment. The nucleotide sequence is TGTGCCAGCAGCTCCCTGGGACCGCGGTACTCTGGAAACACCATATATTTT. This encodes CASSSLGPRYSGNTIYF.